A selection of T cell receptor beta chains follows, all from one sample in a study of blood T cell repertoires in COVID-19. Data came from immunoSEQ multiplex PCR; TCRdb stores just in-frame clones and leaves some out. This table holds 190,000 or so clones, 88% found once. Sequencing was done on a sample of peripheral blood. These receptors were taken from a woman in her 30s with acute or convalescent COVID-19. CDR3s include the opening cysteine and the closing phenylalanine or tryptophan. D genes are given only for firm matches. Size is stated for part of the rows, as once, few or many counts, or as a class when the clone is expanded.

j_gene,abundance,v_gene,len,d_gene,CDR3aa,CDR3nt
TRBJ1-5,few,TRBV10-3,16,TRBD1,CAISDSGDSSNQPQHF,TGTGCCATCAGTGACTCGGGGGACAGTAGCAATCAGCCCCAGCATTTT
TRBJ2-4,NA,TRBV7-9,11,TRBD2,CASGRENIQYF,TGTGCCAGCGGGAGGGAAAACATTCAGTACTTC
TRBJ1-6,NA,TRBV5-4,15,TRBD1,CASRDSSSYNSPLHF,TGTGCCAGCCGGGACAGTAGCTCCTATAATTCACCCCTCCACTTT
TRBJ2-3,NA,TRBV5-6,12,NA,CASSSSTGTQYF,TGTGCCAGCAGCTCCTCAACGGGTACGCAGTATTTT
TRBJ1-4,NA,TRBV7-2,12,NA,CASSYQGEKLFF,TGTGCCAGCAGCTATCAGGGCGAAAAACTGTTTTTT
TRBJ1-4,NA,TRBV9,15,NA,CASPPPSALNEKLFF,TGTGCCAGTCCCCCTCCCAGCGCCCTTAATGAAAAACTGTTTTTT
TRBJ2-1,NA,TRBV11-3,12,NA,CASSLAGGEQFF,TGTGCCAGCAGCTTAGCCGGGGGTGAGCAGTTCTTC
TRBJ2-7,NA,TRBV7-2,15,NA,CASSLSLAAAYEQYF,TGTGCCAGCAGCTTAAGTCTTGCAGCGGCCTACGAGCAGTACTTC
TRBJ1-2,NA,TRBV15,13,NA,CATSRGSPGGYTF,TGTGCCACCAGCAGAGGGTCGCCAGGTGGCTACACCTTC
TRBJ1-1,NA,TRBV2,14,NA,CASEGDLGGTEAFF,TGTGCCAGCGAGGGGGACCTTGGGGGCACTGAAGCTTTCTTT
TRBJ1-4,NA,TRBV7-9,15,NA,CASSLDRDESEKLFF,TGTGCCAGCAGCTTAGACAGGGATGAAAGTGAAAAACTGTTTTTT
TRBJ1-1,NA,TRBV12-3/TRBV12-4,11,NA,CASSRSGDAFF,TGTGCCAGCAGCCGCAGCGGCGATGCTTTCTTT
TRBJ1-1,NA,TRBV11-2,13,TRBD1,CASSWTGATEAFF,TGTGCCAGCAGCTGGACAGGGGCGACTGAAGCTTTCTTT
TRBJ2-3,NA,TRBV7-8,16,TRBD2,CASSLGTSGARDTQYF,TGTGCCAGCAGCCTAGGGACTAGCGGGGCTCGAGATACGCAGTATTTT
TRBJ1-3,NA,TRBV5-6,14,NA,CASSFEAAGNTIYF,TGTGCCAGCAGCTTCGAGGCGGCTGGAAACACCATATATTTT
TRBJ2-1,few,TRBV27,15,NA,CASHPHAGSFNEQFF,TGTGCCAGCCATCCTCACGCCGGGTCCTTCAATGAGCAGTTCTTC
TRBJ2-1,NA,TRBV9,12,NA,CASSVDIHEQFF,TGTGCCAGCAGCGTAGACATCCATGAGCAGTTCTTC
TRBJ2-5,NA,TRBV15,14,NA,CATSRGQVSETQYF,TGTGCCACCAGCAGAGGCCAGGTCTCAGAGACCCAGTACTTC
TRBJ2-7,few,TRBV4-2,14,TRBD2,CASSRGGRGYEQYF,TGTGCCAGCAGCCGGGGCGGGAGGGGGTACGAGCAGTACTTC
TRBJ2-2,NA,TRBV2,18,NA,CASRDSINYKQDTGELFF,TGTGCCAGCAGAGACTCGATAAATTACAAACAGGACACCGGGGAGCTGTTTTTT
TRBJ2-1,NA,TRBV6-5,14,NA,CASSYGGSGGEQFF,TGTGCCAGCAGTTACGGGGGGTCTGGTGGTGAGCAGTTCTTC
TRBJ2-1,NA,TRBV7-9,11,NA,CASSQGNEQFF,TGTGCCAGCAGCCAGGGGAATGAGCAGTTCTTC
TRBJ1-3,NA,TRBV29-1,14,NA,CSVRWGDSGNTIYF,TGCAGCGTCCGATGGGGGGACTCTGGAAACACCATATATTTT
TRBJ2-1,NA,TRBV19,16,TRBD1,CASRKGQGATYNEQFF,TGTGCCAGTAGGAAGGGACAGGGGGCTACCTACAATGAGCAGTTCTTC
TRBJ2-3,once,TRBV19,15,NA,CASTDRPSSTDTQYF,TGTGCCAGTACCGACAGGCCCTCTAGCACAGATACGCAGTATTTT
TRBJ2-5,NA,TRBV2,14,NA,CASSTRQWQETQYF,TGTGCCAGCAGCACAAGACAGTGGCAAGAGACCCAGTACTTC
TRBJ2-7,NA,TRBV19,14,TRBD1,CASSIRPGGYEQYF,TGTGCCAGTAGTATCCGTCCAGGGGGATACGAGCAGTACTTC
TRBJ2-7,NA,TRBV6-2/TRBV6-3,13,NA,CASTPSASYEQYF,TGTGCCAGCACCCCCAGCGCAAGCTACGAGCAGTACTTC
TRBJ2-7,NA,TRBV7-6,15,NA,CASSLEGQRGHEQYF,TGTGCCAGCAGCTTAGAGGGACAACGCGGCCACGAGCAGTACTTC
TRBJ2-7,NA,TRBV12-3/TRBV12-4,13,TRBD1,CASSTGQDFKQYF,TGTGCCAGCAGCACCGGACAGGACTTTAAGCAGTACTTC
TRBJ1-5,NA,TRBV7-8,13,NA,CASSHGRNQPQHF,TGTGCCAGCTCCCATGGGAGAAATCAGCCCCAGCATTTT
TRBJ2-1,NA,TRBV9,14,NA,CASSVEGVYNEQFF,TGTGCCAGCAGCGTAGAAGGGGTCTACAATGAGCAGTTCTTC
TRBJ2-1,NA,TRBV30,15,NA,CAWSWVLAEYNEQFF,TGTGCCTGGAGCTGGGTGTTAGCGGAGTACAATGAGCAGTTCTTC
TRBJ2-4,NA,TRBV27,14,NA,CASAPGGGENIQYF,TGTGCCAGCGCCCCGGGAGGGGGCGAAAACATTCAGTACTTC
TRBJ2-2,NA,TRBV5-1,15,TRBD1,CASSLSQGARGELFF,TGCGCCAGCAGCTTATCGCAGGGGGCGCGCGGGGAGCTGTTTTTT
TRBJ2-6,NA,TRBV6-5,15,NA,CASSYSSSGANVLTF,TGTGCCAGCAGTTACTCGAGCTCTGGGGCCAACGTCCTGACTTTC
TRBJ2-3,NA,TRBV9,12,NA,CASRDLTDTQYF,TGTGCCAGCAGGGACTTGACAGATACGCAGTATTTT
TRBJ1-2,NA,TRBV6-5,13,TRBD1,CASRPGGRSGYTF,TGTGCCAGCAGACCAGGGGGCAGGAGCGGCTACACCTTC
TRBJ2-7,NA,TRBV5-1,14,NA,CASREGASGYEQYF,TGCGCCAGCCGTGAAGGGGCGTCGGGCTACGAGCAGTACTTC
TRBJ2-3,NA,TRBV28,15,TRBD2,CASMGGGASTDTQYF,TGTGCCAGCATGGGGGGAGGGGCTAGCACAGATACGCAGTATTTT
TRBJ1-2,NA,TRBV7-6,13,TRBD1,CASSLGGGDGYTF,TGTGCCAGCAGCTTAGGAGGGGGCGATGGCTACACCTTC
TRBJ2-1,NA,TRBV24-1,12,NA,CAVSSSYNEQFF,TGTGCCGTATCCAGCTCCTACAATGAGCAGTTCTTC
TRBJ1-3,NA,TRBV7-8,18,TRBD1,CASSLEIGQGALGNTIYF,TGTGCCAGCAGCTTAGAGATTGGACAGGGCGCCCTTGGAAACACCATATATTTT
TRBJ2-5,NA,TRBV30,16,TRBD1,CAWNWGGQGKQETQYF,TGTGCCTGGAATTGGGGAGGACAGGGGAAACAAGAGACCCAGTACTTC
TRBJ1-5,NA,TRBV6-5,15,NA,CASSYSGSPHQPQHF,TGTGCCAGCAGTTACTCGGGCAGCCCCCATCAGCCCCAGCATTTT
TRBJ1-3,NA,TRBV29-1,12,TRBD1,CSVVDRGNTIYF,TGCAGCGTTGTCGACAGGGGGAACACCATATATTTT
TRBJ2-1,NA,TRBV5-4,13,NA,CASSLTPPDEQFF,TGTGCCAGCAGCTTGACCCCACCGGATGAGCAGTTCTTC
TRBJ2-1,few,TRBV4-2,11,NA,CASSQRGEQFF,TGTGCCAGCAGCCAGCGGGGAGAGCAGTTCTTC
TRBJ2-4,NA,TRBV5-1,13,NA,CASSLAEGNIQYF,TGCGCCAGCAGCTTGGCTGAGGGTAACATTCAGTACTTC